This T cell receptor (beta chain) is from a study of blood T cells in healthy people across ages. The V and J ends lost 3 bases and 13 bases respectively, with 19 bases between them. CDR1 and CDR2 (germline): MNHEY, SMNVEV (reference sequence). The CDR3 is 14 residues long. The second PCR ran about 6 to 12 cycles with a sample-barcoded 5' primer and J-beta primers. TCRdb recomputed calls from the 5' RACE reads with MiXCR, one row per CDR3 protein. The sample has around 1,500,000 distinct CDR3 sequences, approximately 38% seen once; the top ten hold approximately 7.9%. The chain has TRBV27 and TRBJ2-1, with D possibly being TRBD1 (6 bases). This clonotype was sampled from a woman between 18 and 30 years old in good health. Sequences were obtained from blood. Here the CDR3 DNA reads TGTGCCAGCAGTTTTGGGGGCTCCCGGGCGGCCCAGTTCTTC. Its translation: CASSFGGSRAAQFF.